The source of this T cell receptor (beta chain) is a study of patients and donors after allogeneic stem cell transplantation. TCRdb itself ran the RT-PCR reads through MiXCR, one entry per CDR3 protein. The sample has 800,000 to 1,000,000 distinct CDR3 sequences; about 20% are singletons. The CDR3 totals 16 residues. Germline V gene lookup returns CDR1 LGHNT and CDR2 FRNRAP. The junction had 3 bases not matched to a gene; V was cut back by 3 bases and J by 1 base. This chain joins TRBV12-5 and TRBJ1-5, with 10 nucleotides matching TRBD1. Source material: blood, either unsorted or a sorted T cell fraction (not recorded which). The clonotype originates from a human donor who was either an allogeneic HSCT recipient or a stem cell or donor lymphocyte infusion donor (not recorded which). It is not recorded whose cells these are; they may come from a transplant donor. The CDR3 DNA follows: TGTGCTAGTGGTTTCGGGACAGGGGCGAGCAATCAGCCCCAGCATTTT. This translates into CASGFGTGASNQPQHF.